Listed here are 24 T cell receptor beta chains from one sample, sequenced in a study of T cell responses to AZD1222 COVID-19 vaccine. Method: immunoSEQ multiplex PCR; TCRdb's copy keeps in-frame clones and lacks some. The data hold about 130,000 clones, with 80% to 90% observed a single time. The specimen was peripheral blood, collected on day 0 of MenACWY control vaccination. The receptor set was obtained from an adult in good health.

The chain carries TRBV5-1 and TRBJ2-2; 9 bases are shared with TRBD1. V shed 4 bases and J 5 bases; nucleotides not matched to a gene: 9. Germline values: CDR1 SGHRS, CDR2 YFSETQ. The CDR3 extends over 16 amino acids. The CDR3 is CASSEDRGFSTGELFF. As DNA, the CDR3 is TGCGCCAGCAGCGAAGACAGGGGGTTCTCTACCGGGGAGCTGTTTTTT.

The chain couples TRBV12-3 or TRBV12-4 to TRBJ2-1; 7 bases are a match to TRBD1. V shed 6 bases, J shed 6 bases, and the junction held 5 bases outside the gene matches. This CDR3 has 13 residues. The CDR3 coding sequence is TGTGCCAGCAGGACGACAGGGTCCAATGAGCAGTTCTTC. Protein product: CASRTTGSNEQFF.

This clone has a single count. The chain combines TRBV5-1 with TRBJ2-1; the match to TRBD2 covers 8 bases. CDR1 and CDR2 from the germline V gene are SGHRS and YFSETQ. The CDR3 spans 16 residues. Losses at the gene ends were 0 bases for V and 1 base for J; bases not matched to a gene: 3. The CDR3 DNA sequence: TGCGCCAGCAGCTTGGACGGGAGGGGGTCCTACAATGAGCAGTTCTTC. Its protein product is CASSLDGRGSYNEQFF.

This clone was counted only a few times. CDR3 protein: CASSPPQDGRAGTGELFF. DNA of the CDR3: TGTGCCAGCAGCCCCCCCCAAGACGGGAGGGCTGGGACCGGGGAGCTGTTTTTT. The chain links TRBV9 to TRBJ2-2, with 8 bases lining up with TRBD2. The CDR3 extends over 18 amino acids. Germline assignment: CDR1 SGDLS and CDR2 YYNGEE. After removal of 4 bases from V and 5 bases from J, the junction contained 16 bases not matched to a gene.

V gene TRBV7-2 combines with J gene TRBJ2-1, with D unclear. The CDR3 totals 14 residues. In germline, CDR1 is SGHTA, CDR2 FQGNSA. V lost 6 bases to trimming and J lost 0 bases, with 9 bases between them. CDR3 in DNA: TGTGCCAGCAGTCGAGACCGCTCCTACAATGAGCAGTTCTTC. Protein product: CASSRDRSYNEQFF.

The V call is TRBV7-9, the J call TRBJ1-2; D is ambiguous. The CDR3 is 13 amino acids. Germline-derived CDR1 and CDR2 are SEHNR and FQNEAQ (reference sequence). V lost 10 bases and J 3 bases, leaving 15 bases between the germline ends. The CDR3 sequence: CATTVELYYGYTF. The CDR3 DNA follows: TGTGCCACTACAGTGGAGCTTTACTATGGCTACACCTTC. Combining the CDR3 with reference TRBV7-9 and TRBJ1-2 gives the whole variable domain DTGVSQNPRHKITKRGQNVTFRCDPISEHNRLYWYRQTLGQGPEFLTYFQNEAQLEKSRLLSDRFSAERPKGSFSTLEIQRTEQGDSAMYLCATTVELYYGYTFGSGTRLTVV.

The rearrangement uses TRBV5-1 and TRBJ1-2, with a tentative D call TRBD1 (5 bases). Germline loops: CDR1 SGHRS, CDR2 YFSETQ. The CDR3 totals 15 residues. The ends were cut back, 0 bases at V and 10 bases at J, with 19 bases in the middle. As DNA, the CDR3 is TGCGCCAGCAGCTTGGTTGCGGGACCCCCCACTCTCTACACCTTC. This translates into CASSLVAGPPTLYTF.

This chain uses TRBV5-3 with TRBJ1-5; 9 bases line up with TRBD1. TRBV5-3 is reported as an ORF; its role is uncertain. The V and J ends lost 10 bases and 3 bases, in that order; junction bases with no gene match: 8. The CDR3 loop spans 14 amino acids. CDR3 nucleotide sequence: TGTGCCCGAGGGACAGGGCGAAACAATCAGCCCCAGCATTTT. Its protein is CARGTGRNNQPQHF.

The CDR3 bases are TGTGCCATCAGTGAGGGAGACAGGGGCCATCAGCCCCAGCATTTT. Its translation is CAISEGDRGHQPQHF. The J gene is TRBJ1-5, the V gene TRBV10-3; 8 bases line up with TRBD1. This CDR3 has 15 amino acids. V shed 2 bases, J shed 5 bases, and the junction held 5 bases outside the gene matches. Germline CDR1 and CDR2: ENHRY and SYGVKD.

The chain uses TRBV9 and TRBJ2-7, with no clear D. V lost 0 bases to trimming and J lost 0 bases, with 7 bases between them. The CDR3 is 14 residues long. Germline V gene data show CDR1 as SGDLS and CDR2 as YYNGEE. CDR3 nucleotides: TGTGCCAGCAGCGTAGGGGTGTCCTCCTACGAGCAGTACTTC. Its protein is CASSVGVSSYEQYF.

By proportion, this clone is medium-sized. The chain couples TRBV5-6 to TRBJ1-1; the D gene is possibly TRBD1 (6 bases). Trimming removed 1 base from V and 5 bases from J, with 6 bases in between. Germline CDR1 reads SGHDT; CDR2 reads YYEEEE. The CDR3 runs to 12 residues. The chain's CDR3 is CASSLRGTEAFF. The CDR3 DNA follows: TGTGCCAGCAGCTTGAGGGGGACTGAAGCTTTCTTT. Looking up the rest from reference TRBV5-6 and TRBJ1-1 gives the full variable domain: DAGVTQSPTHLIKTRGQQVTLRCSPKSGHDTVSWYQQALGQGPQFIFQYYEEEERQRGNFPDRFSGHQFPNYSSELNVNALLLGDSALYLCASSLRGTEAFFGQGTRLTVV.

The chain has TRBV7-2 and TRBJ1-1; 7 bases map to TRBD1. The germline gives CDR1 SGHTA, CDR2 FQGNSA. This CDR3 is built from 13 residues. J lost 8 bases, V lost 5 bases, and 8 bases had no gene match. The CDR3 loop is CASSAGTAKEAFF. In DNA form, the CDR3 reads TGTGCCAGCAGCGCAGGGACAGCCAAGGAAGCTTTCTTT.

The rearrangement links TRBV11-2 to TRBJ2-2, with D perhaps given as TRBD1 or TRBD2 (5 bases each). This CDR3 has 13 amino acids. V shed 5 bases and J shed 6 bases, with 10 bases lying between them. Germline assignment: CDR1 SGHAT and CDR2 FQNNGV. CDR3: CASSPTGPGELFF. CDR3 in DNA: TGTGCCAGCAGCCCGACGGGGCCCGGGGAGCTGTTTTTT.

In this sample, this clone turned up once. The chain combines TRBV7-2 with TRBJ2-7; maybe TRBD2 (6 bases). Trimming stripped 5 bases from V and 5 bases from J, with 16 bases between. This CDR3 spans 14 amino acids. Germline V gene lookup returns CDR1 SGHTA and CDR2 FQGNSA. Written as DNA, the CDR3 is TGTGCCAGCAGCCCAGTGGGGGGACCAAACGAGCAGTACTTC. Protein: CASSPVGGPNEQYF. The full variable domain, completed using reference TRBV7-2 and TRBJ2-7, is GAGVSQSPSNKVTEKGKDVELRCDPISGHTALYWYRQSLGQGLEFLIYFQGNSAPDKSGLPSDRFSAERTGGSVSTLTIQRTQQEDSAVYLCASSPVGGPNEQYFGPGTRLTVT.

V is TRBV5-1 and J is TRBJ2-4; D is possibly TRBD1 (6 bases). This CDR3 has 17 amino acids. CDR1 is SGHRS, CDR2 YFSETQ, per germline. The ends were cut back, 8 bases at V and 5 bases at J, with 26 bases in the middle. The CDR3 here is CASTPEVGATRENIQYF. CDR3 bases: TGCGCCAGTACACCAGAGGTGGGGGCGACGAGGGAAAACATTCAGTACTTC.

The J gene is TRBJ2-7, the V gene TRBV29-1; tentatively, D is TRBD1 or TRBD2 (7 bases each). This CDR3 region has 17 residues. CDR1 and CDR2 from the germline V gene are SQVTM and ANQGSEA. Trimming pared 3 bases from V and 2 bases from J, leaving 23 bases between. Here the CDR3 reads CSVDGTGEGSITYEQYF. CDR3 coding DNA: TGCAGCGTTGATGGCACAGGGGAGGGATCCATAACCTACGAGCAGTACTTC.

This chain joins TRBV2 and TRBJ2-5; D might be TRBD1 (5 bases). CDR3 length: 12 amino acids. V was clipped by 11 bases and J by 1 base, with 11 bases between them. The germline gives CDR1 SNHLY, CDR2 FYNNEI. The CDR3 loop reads CAGGHTQETQYF. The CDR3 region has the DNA TGTGCCGGCGGACACACCCAAGAGACCCAGTACTTC.

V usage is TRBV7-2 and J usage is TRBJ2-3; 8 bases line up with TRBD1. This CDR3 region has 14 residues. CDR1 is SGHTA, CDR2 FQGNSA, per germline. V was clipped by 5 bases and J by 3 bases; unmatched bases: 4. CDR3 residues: CASSRGQGTDTQYF. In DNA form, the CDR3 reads TGTGCCAGCAGCCGTGGACAGGGTACAGATACGCAGTATTTT.

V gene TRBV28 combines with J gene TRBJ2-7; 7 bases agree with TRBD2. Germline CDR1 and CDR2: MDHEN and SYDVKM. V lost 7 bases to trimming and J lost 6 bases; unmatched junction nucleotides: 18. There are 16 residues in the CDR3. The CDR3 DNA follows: TGTGCCAGCACTATGGAACGGCGGGGGAGGTTTGTCGAGCAGTACTTC. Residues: CASTMERRGRFVEQYF.

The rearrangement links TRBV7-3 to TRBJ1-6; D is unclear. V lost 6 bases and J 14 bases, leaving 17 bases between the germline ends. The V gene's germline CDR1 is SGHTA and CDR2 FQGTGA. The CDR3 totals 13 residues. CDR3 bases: TGTGCCAGCAGGAAAGGGAGCGGTTTCACCCTCCACTTT. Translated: CASRKGSGFTLHF.

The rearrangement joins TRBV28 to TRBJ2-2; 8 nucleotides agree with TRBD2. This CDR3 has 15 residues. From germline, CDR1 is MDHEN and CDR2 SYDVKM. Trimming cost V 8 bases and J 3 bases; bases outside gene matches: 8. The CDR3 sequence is CASVSGRADTGELFF. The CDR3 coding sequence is TGTGCCAGCGTTTCCGGGAGGGCCGACACCGGGGAGCTGTTTTTT.

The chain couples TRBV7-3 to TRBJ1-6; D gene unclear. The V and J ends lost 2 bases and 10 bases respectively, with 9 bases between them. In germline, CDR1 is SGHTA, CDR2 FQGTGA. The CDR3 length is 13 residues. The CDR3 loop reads CASSLSTVSPLHF. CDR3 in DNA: TGTGCCAGCAGCTTATCGACGGTCTCACCCCTCCACTTT.

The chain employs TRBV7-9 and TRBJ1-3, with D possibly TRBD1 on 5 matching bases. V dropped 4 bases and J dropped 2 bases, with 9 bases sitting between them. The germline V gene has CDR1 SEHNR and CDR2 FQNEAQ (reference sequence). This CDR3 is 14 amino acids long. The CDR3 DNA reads TGTGCCAGCAGCTCGACAGTGGCTGGAAACACCATATATTTT. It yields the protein CASSSTVAGNTIYF. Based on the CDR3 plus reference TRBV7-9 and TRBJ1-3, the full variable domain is DTGVSQNPRHKITKRGQNVTFRCDPISEHNRLYWYRQTLGQGPEFLTYFQNEAQLEKSRLLSDRFSAERPKGSFSTLEIQRTEQGDSAMYLCASSSTVAGNTIYFGEGSWLTVV.

The CDR3: CASSKSPTIVGQTYEQYF. The CDR3, as DNA: TGTGCCAGCAGCAAAAGTCCCACTATTGTCGGACAGACCTACGAGCAGTACTTC. V gene TRBV21-1 combines with J gene TRBJ2-7; the tabulated D call, TRBD1, remains unverified against the DNA. TRBV21-1 is marked as a pseudogene. This CDR3 comprises 18 residues.